The 31 T cell receptor beta chains presented below share a single source sample, sequenced in a study of T cells after yellow fever vaccination. TCRdb re-derived calls from the 5' RACE reads in MiXCR, one entry per CDR3 protein. The table lists 310,000 or so distinct CDR3 sequences, around 7% of them singletons, with 15% to 20% in the top ten. The sequences come from PBMCs, collected 45 days after the first yellow fever vaccination. The source of these receptors is a man aged 18 to 29 who received the YFV17D yellow fever vaccine.

In its sample, this clonotype was seen a few times. The chain carries TRBV29-1 and TRBJ1-4; D unresolved. Deletions cut 5 bases from V and 10 bases from J, with 11 bases between. This CDR3 has 11 residues. The V gene's germline CDR1 is SQVTM and CDR2 ANQGSEA. The CDR3 DNA is TGCAGCGTTCGTACAGTTGGAAAACTGTTTTTT. This encodes CSVRTVGKLFF.

This rearrangement joins TRBV29-1 to TRBJ2-4; TRBD1 matches 7 bases. The trim removed 4 bases at V and 0 bases at J, leaving 3 bases unmatched. Germline V gene lookup returns CDR1 SQVTM and CDR2 ANQGSEA. The CDR3 is made up of 14 amino acids. The CDR3 here is CSVGDRLAKNIQYF. The DNA of the CDR3 is TGCAGCGTTGGGGACAGACTAGCCAAAAACATTCAGTACTTC.

This clonotype occurred many times. This sequence joins TRBV11-2 and TRBJ2-5; tentative D call: TRBD2 (5 bases). V lost 4 bases and J 3 bases, leaving 12 bases between the germline ends. CDR3 length equals 14 residues. Germline V gene sequence: CDR1 SGHAT, CDR2 FQNNGV. DNA of the CDR3: TGTGCCAGCAGCTCAGCTCCCGGGAAAGAGACCCAGTACTTC. Residues: CASSSAPGKETQYF.

The rearrangement joins TRBV7-2 to TRBJ1-1; D may be TRBD1 (5 bases). Trimming stripped 1 base from V and 4 bases from J, with 13 bases between. The CDR3 totals 15 residues. The germline gives CDR1 SGHTA, CDR2 FQGNSA. The CDR3 is CASSLGSQGITEAFF. The CDR3 DNA reads TGTGCCAGCAGCTTAGGTAGTCAGGGTATCACTGAAGCTTTCTTT.

In this sample, this clonotype turned up a few times. The chain couples TRBV5-5 to TRBJ2-5; 9 bases map to TRBD1. After removal of 3 bases from V and 4 bases from J, the junction contained 10 bases not matched to a gene. The CDR3 loop spans 16 amino acids. Germline lookup yields CDR1 SGHKS and CDR2 YYEKEE (reference sequence). The CDR3 sequence: CASSSPGQGSRETQYF. CDR3 DNA: TGTGCCAGCAGCTCGCCGGGACAGGGAAGTCGAGAGACCCAGTACTTC. The full variable domain, completed using reference TRBV5-5 and TRBJ2-5, is DAGVTQSPTHLIKTRGQQVTLRCSPISGHKSVSWYQQVLGQGPQFIFQYYEKEERGRGNFPDRFSARQFPNYSSELNVNALLLGDSALYLCASSSPGQGSRETQYFGPGTRLLVL.

V gene TRBV14 combines with J gene TRBJ2-7; the D is unclear. Germline CDR1 SGHDN, CDR2 FVKESK. The CDR3 totals 14 residues. V lost 1 base to trimming and J lost 2 bases, with 9 bases between them. The CDR3 nucleotides read TGTGCCAGCAGCCAAGTGGTCAGTACCTACGAGCAGTACTTC. Protein product: CASSQVVSTYEQYF.

The chain employs TRBV7-9 and TRBJ2-1; TRBD2 matches at 8 bases. The V gene end was trimmed by 3 bases and the J gene end by 9 bases; junction bases not matched to a gene: 10. Germline V gene data show CDR1 as SEHNR and CDR2 as FQNEAQ (reference sequence). There are 15 residues in the CDR3. The CDR3 bases are TGTGCCAGCAGCTTTTGGGCGGGGGGCCGGCGTGAGCAGTTCTTC. Protein product: CASSFWAGGRREQFF. Filled out from reference TRBV7-9 and TRBJ2-1, the complete variable domain reads DTGVSQNPRHKITKRGQNVTFRCDPISEHNRLYWYRQTLGQGPEFLTYFQNEAQLEKSRLLSDRFSAERPKGSFSTLEIQRTEQGDSAMYLCASSFWAGGRREQFFGPGTRLTVL.

This clonotype was detected a few times. V is TRBV11-2 and J is TRBJ2-1; 9 bases map to TRBD2. The CDR3 contains 16 residues. CDR1 is SGHAT and CDR2 is FQNNGV in the germline V gene. The V and J ends lost 5 bases and 8 bases, in that order; junction bases with no gene match: 13. The CDR3 DNA sequence: TGTGCCAGCAGCCGACTAGCGGCACCCTTGGGGGATGAGCAGTTCTTC. It encodes CASSRLAAPLGDEQFF. Full variable domain (missing parts from reference TRBV11-2 and TRBJ2-1): EAGVAQSPRYKIIEKRQSVAFWCNPISGHATLYWYQQILGQGPKLLIQFQNNGVVDDSQLPKDRFSAERLKGVDSTLKIQPAKLEDSAVYLCASSRLAAPLGDEQFFGPGTRLTVL.

This clonotype was seen more than once but under ten times. This rearrangement joins TRBV6-5 to TRBJ2-7; TRBD2 is a possible D gene (6 bases). The CDR3 spans 12 residues. The germline V gene encodes CDR1 MNHEY and CDR2 SVGAGI. V lost 8 bases to trimming and J lost 3 bases, with 11 bases between them. The CDR3 protein is CASGAGLYEQYV. DNA of the CDR3: TGTGCCAGCGGCGCGGGGCTCTACGAGCAGTACGTC.

This clonotype has a count of ten or more. The V gene is TRBV20-1, the J gene TRBJ1-1, with D uncertain. Germline V gene lookup returns CDR1 DFQATT and CDR2 SNEGSKA (reference sequence). The CDR3 length is 11 residues. Trimming cost V 3 bases and J 10 bases, with 12 bases left between them. The CDR3: CSASGGMGAFF. For the CDR3, the DNA is TGCAGTGCTAGTGGTGGGATGGGAGCTTTCTTT.

This chain uses TRBV7-9 with TRBJ1-3; D possibly corresponds to TRBD1 (6 bases). Trimming took 6 bases from V and 0 from J, leaving 12 bases between them. Germline V CDR1 and CDR2: SEHNR, FQNEAQ (reference sequence). CDR3 length: 15 amino acids. The CDR3 reads CASRWTADSGNTIYF. CDR3 DNA: TGTGCCAGCAGGTGGACAGCGGACTCTGGAAACACCATATATTTT.

This clonotype was found a few times. DNA for the CDR3: TGTGCCAGCAGTTACGGGACAGGGTCGACGAACACTGAAGCTTTCTTT. Translated: CASSYGTGSTNTEAFF. V gene TRBV6-5 combines with J gene TRBJ1-1; 9 positions agree with TRBD1. CDR3 length equals 16 residues. The germline V gene has CDR1 MNHEY and CDR2 SVGAGI. J was trimmed by 1 base and V by 2 bases; bases with no gene match: 5.

This clonotype was seen only a few times. The chain combines TRBV11-3 with TRBJ2-1, with D unclear. The ends were cut back, 1 base at V and 6 bases at J, with 7 bases in the middle. The CDR3 is 13 residues long. The germline gives CDR1 SGHNT, CDR2 YENEEA. CDR3 nucleotides: TGTGCCAGCAGCTTAGGGCACTTCAATGAGCAGTTCTTC. This sequence encodes CASSLGHFNEQFF. The full variable domain, rest sourced from reference TRBV11-3 and TRBJ2-1, is EAGVVQSPRYKIIEKKQPVAFWCNPISGHNTLYWYLQNLGQGPELLIRYENEEAVDDSQLPKDRFSAERLKGVDSTLKIQPAELGDSAVYLCASSLGHFNEQFFGPGTRLTVL.

This clonotype was seen a few times. The chain combines TRBV2 with TRBJ2-1, with TRBD1 as a possible D gene (5 bases). The CDR3 extends over 13 amino acids. Germline CDR1 SNHLY, CDR2 FYNNEI. Trimming shortened V by 6 bases and J by 5 bases, and 11 bases separated the two germline ends. In DNA, the CDR3 is TGTGCCAGCAGAGAGACAGTTAACAATGAGCAGTTCTTC. Amino acids: CASRETVNNEQFF. Full variable domain (remainder filled in from reference TRBV2 and TRBJ2-1): EPEVTQTPSHQVTQMGQEVILRCVPISNHLYFYWYRQILGQKVEFLVSFYNNEISEKSEIFDDQFSVERPDGSNFTLKIRSTKLEDSAMYFCASRETVNNEQFFGPGTRLTVL.

There are many counts of this clonotype. The rearrangement joins TRBV7-6 to TRBJ2-5, with D unresolved. In germline, CDR1 is SGHVS, CDR2 FNYEAQ. The CDR3 is made up of 14 amino acids. V was pared by 5 bases and J by 4 bases, with 14 bases between. CDR3 in amino acids: CASSRASVGETQYF. CDR3 bases: TGTGCCAGCAGCAGAGCTTCGGTGGGAGAGACCCAGTACTTC.

V usage is TRBV29-1 and J usage is TRBJ2-7, with D uncertain. Germline values: CDR1 SQVTM, CDR2 ANQGSEA. The length of the CDR3 is 14 residues. The ends were cut back, 6 bases at V and 0 bases at J, with 15 bases in the middle. DNA of the CDR3: TGCAGCGTCATCCTGGGCAAGAGCTCCTACGAGCAGTACTTC. Its protein is CSVILGKSSYEQYF.

The table lists this clonotype with a few counts. V and J are TRBV5-4 and TRBJ2-7; TRBD2 agrees at 7 bases. V lost 3 bases, J lost 5 bases, and 5 bases stayed unmatched. Germline lookup yields CDR1 SGHNT and CDR2 YYREEE (reference sequence). The CDR3 has 13 amino acids. Here the CDR3 reads CASSSTSRDEQYF. In DNA, the CDR3 is TGTGCCAGCAGCTCGACTAGCCGCGACGAGCAGTACTTC. Full variable domain (outside the CDR3, taken from reference TRBV5-4 and TRBJ2-7): ETGVTQSPTHLIKTRGQQVTLRCSSQSGHNTVSWYQQALGQGPQFIFQYYREEENGRGNFPPRFSGLQFPNYSSELNVNALELDDSALYLCASSSTSRDEQYFGPGTRLTVT.

This clonotype was counted between two and nine times. This chain joins TRBV20-1 and TRBJ1-1; D is uncertain. Trimming cost V 0 bases and J 2 bases, with 7 bases left between them. CDR1 and CDR2 from the germline V gene are DFQATT and SNEGSKA (reference sequence). The CDR3 totals 13 residues. The CDR3 loop reads CSARDLRNTEAFF. As DNA, the CDR3 is TGCAGTGCTAGAGACCTGAGAAACACTGAAGCTTTCTTT.

This clonotype came up a few times. The chain uses TRBV6-2 or TRBV6-3 and TRBJ2-5, with 9 bases matching TRBD1. The trim removed 7 bases at V and 2 bases at J, leaving 8 bases unmatched. The length of the CDR3 is 15 residues. CDR1 and CDR2 (germline): MNHEY, SVGEGT. The CDR3 sequence: CASNLQGAPQETQYF. The CDR3, as DNA: TGTGCCAGCAACCTACAGGGGGCACCGCAAGAGACCCAGTACTTC.

This clonotype was counted a few times. The chain carries TRBV12-3 or TRBV12-4 and TRBJ2-3; no clear D. This CDR3 is 13 amino acids long. The V end was cut by 4 bases, the J end by 6 bases, with 11 bases between. CDR3 bases: TGTGCCAGCAGTTACAGTTTTATGGATACGCAGTATTTT. Translation: CASSYSFMDTQYF.

In this sample, this clonotype turned up a few times. This chain links TRBV5-1 with TRBJ1-2; 8 bases fit TRBD1. This CDR3 is 19 amino acids long. Germline V lookup: CDR1 SGHRS, CDR2 YFSETQ. V shed 7 bases, J shed 5 bases, and the junction held 25 bases outside the gene matches. CDR3 amino acids: CASVDRGLPQLPNSYGYTF. CDR3 nucleotide sequence: TGCGCCAGCGTAGACAGGGGACTACCCCAACTACCGAACTCTTATGGCTACACCTTC.

The chain uses TRBV4-3 and TRBJ2-2, with D tentatively TRBD1 or TRBD2 (5 bases each). The CDR3 is 14 amino acids. Trimming left V 1 base short and J 5 bases short, with 8 bases between. Germline V gene sequence: CDR1 LGHNA, CDR2 YSLEER. CDR3 amino acids: CASSQGGVTGELFF. CDR3 in DNA: TGCGCCAGCAGCCAAGGAGGGGTTACCGGGGAGCTGTTTTTT.

The sample holds many counts of this clonotype. The rearrangement joins TRBV5-1 to TRBJ2-7, with 8 bases fitting TRBD1. This CDR3 contains 15 residues. Germline CDR1 SGHRS, CDR2 YFSETQ. J gave up 3 bases and V 0 bases, and 5 bases lay outside the gene matches. Here the CDR3 reads CASSLGPGQGYEQYF. The CDR3 nucleotides read TGCGCCAGCAGCTTGGGACCTGGACAGGGCTACGAGCAGTACTTC. The full variable domain, in which reference TRBV5-1 and TRBJ2-7 provide the parts outside the CDR3, is KAGVTQTPRYLIKTRGQQVTLSCSPISGHRSVSWYQQTPGQGLQFLFEYFSETQRNKGNFPGRFSGRQFSNSRSEMNVSTLELGDSALYLCASSLGPGQGYEQYFGPGTRLTVT.

The rearrangement links TRBV29-1 to TRBJ2-7; 7 bases agree with TRBD1. CDR1 and CDR2 (germline): SQVTM, ANQGSEA. Trimming cost V 4 bases and J 4 bases; bases outside gene matches: 7. The CDR3 loop spans 13 amino acids. The CDR3: CSVAPGTEYEQYF. In nucleotides, the CDR3 is TGCAGCGTTGCCCCCGGGACAGAATACGAGCAGTACTTC.

This clonotype has a handful of counts. The chain recombines TRBV11-2 with TRBJ2-7; TRBD1 is a possible D gene (5 bases). Germline CDR1 is SGHAT and CDR2 is FQNNGV. Trimming removed 1 base at V and 2 bases at J, with 9 bases between. The CDR3 has 14 residues. Written as DNA, the CDR3 is TGTGCCAGCAGCTTAGCAGGGTTGGCCTACGAGCAGTACTTC. It translates to CASSLAGLAYEQYF.

The chain couples TRBV6-5 to TRBJ2-3; D is perhaps TRBD2 (7 bases). This CDR3 region has 17 residues. Germline V lookup: CDR1 MNHEY, CDR2 SVGAGI. V was clipped by 0 bases and J by 10 bases, with 23 bases between them. The CDR3 DNA is TGTGCCAGCAGTTACTCGAGTCCAGGGGAGGGCCGCGGGTCGCAGTATTTT. Translated: CASSYSSPGEGRGSQYF.

In this sample, this clonotype turned up many times. This rearrangement joins TRBV9 to TRBJ2-2; 7 bases line up with TRBD2. There are 15 residues in the CDR3. After removal of 0 bases from V and 5 bases from J, the junction contained 4 bases not matched to a gene. CDR1 is SGDLS, CDR2 YYNGEE, per germline. The CDR3 here is CASSVGLATTGELFF. In DNA, the CDR3 is TGTGCCAGCAGCGTAGGACTAGCCACTACCGGGGAGCTGTTTTTT. The complete variable domain, with remaining parts taken from reference TRBV9 and TRBJ2-2, reads DSGVTQTPKHLITATGQRVTLRCSPRSGDLSVYWYQQSLDQGLQFLIQYYNGEERAKGNILERFSAQQFPDLHSELNLSSLELGDSALYFCASSVGLATTGELFFGEGSRLTVL.

The sample holds many counts of this clonotype. This rearrangement joins TRBV19 to TRBJ2-6, with D uncertain. V gave up 1 base and J gave up 0 bases, with 4 bases separating them. The V gene's germline CDR1 is LNHDA and CDR2 SQIVND (reference sequence). The CDR3 covers 15 residues. In DNA, the CDR3 is TGTGCCAGTAGTATAGGGACCTCTGGGGCCAACGTCCTGACTTTC. This encodes CASSIGTSGANVLTF.

This clonotype turned up a few times. This chain links TRBV10-3 with TRBJ2-7; 9 bases align to TRBD2. In germline, CDR1 is ENHRY, CDR2 SYGVKD. Losses at the gene ends were 5 bases for V and 3 bases for J; bases not matched to a gene: 8. The CDR3 consists of 15 residues. The CDR3 coding sequence is TGTGCCATCAGTACCATAGCGGGGGCCTTCTACGAGCAGTACTTC. Its protein is CAISTIAGAFYEQYF.

This clonotype has a handful of counts. V usage is TRBV6-1 and J usage is TRBJ1-5, with 9 bases matching TRBD1. CDR3 length: 14 residues. Germline assignment: CDR1 MNHNS and CDR2 SASEGT. J gave up 16 bases and V 2 bases, and 12 bases lay outside the gene matches. CDR3 DNA sequence: TGTGCCAGCAGTGAACATAGATCGGACAGGGGAGACCATTTT. It is translated as CASSEHRSDRGDHF.

This clonotype was detected ten times or more. The rearrangement links TRBV9 to TRBJ2-1; a weak D match, TRBD2 (7 bases). Germline V CDR1 and CDR2: SGDLS, YYNGEE. V was shortened by 7 bases and J by 7 bases, with 9 bases between the two germline ends. This CDR3 region has 11 residues. The CDR3 loop is CASGGANEQFF. The DNA for the CDR3 is TGTGCCAGCGGGGGGGCGAATGAGCAGTTCTTC.